The rows below give T cell receptor beta chains drawn from one sample of a study of blood T cell repertoires in COVID-19. Assay used: immunoSEQ multiplex PCR; TCRdb lists only in-frame clones, some missing. Of some 150,000 clones in the sample, around 90% are singletons; the top ten hold around 1.6%. The sample was peripheral blood. These receptors all stem from a woman in her forties or fifties with acute or convalescent COVID-19. Both conserved end residues are part of each CDR3. A D gene is named only where the DNA matches it firmly. Clone size, where shown, is once, few, many, or a class for clones that have expanded.

v_call: TRBV6-6
j_call: TRBJ1-6
d_call: TRBD1
clone_size: .
cdr3_nt: TGTGCCAGCAGTTCCGGACAGGGGGATTCACCCCTCCACTTT
cdr3_aa: CASSSGQGDSPLHF

v_call: TRBV7-2
j_call: TRBJ1-5
d_call: .
clone_size: once
cdr3_nt: TGTGCCAGCAGCTTACAGGGAGGGGGCAATCAGCCCCAGCATTTT
cdr3_aa: CASSLQGGGNQPQHF

v_call: TRBV11-2
j_call: TRBJ1-3
d_call: .
clone_size: .
cdr3_nt: TGTGCCAGCAGCTTAGGAGCAGGGCTGAACACCATATATTTT
cdr3_aa: CASSLGAGLNTIYF

v_call: TRBV7-8
j_call: TRBJ1-2
d_call: .
clone_size: .
cdr3_nt: TGTGCCAGCAGCTTAGGAGGGCCCTATGGCTACACCTTC
cdr3_aa: CASSLGGPYGYTF

v_call: TRBV28
j_call: TRBJ1-5
d_call: .
clone_size: .
cdr3_nt: TGTGCCAGCAGTTTAGGCCCCTTGGATCAGCCCCAGCATTTT
cdr3_aa: CASSLGPLDQPQHF

v_call: TRBV6-5
j_call: TRBJ1-6
d_call: .
clone_size: .
cdr3_nt: TGTGCCAGCAGAGCAGCGAGCTCCTATAATTCACCCCTCCACTTT
cdr3_aa: CASRAASSYNSPLHF

v_call: TRBV7-3
j_call: TRBJ2-3
d_call: TRBD2
clone_size: .
cdr3_nt: TGTGCCAGCAGTGAGGGACTAGCGAAAACAGATACGCAGTATTTT
cdr3_aa: CASSEGLAKTDTQYF

v_call: TRBV29-1
j_call: TRBJ1-1
d_call: .
clone_size: .
cdr3_nt: TGCAGCGTTGCCCAGGGCAAGAACACTGAAGCTTTCTTT
cdr3_aa: CSVAQGKNTEAFF

v_call: TRBV11-3
j_call: TRBJ2-7
d_call: .
clone_size: .
cdr3_nt: TGTGCCAGCAGCTTCCGCCCAGAACCCTACGAGCAGTACTTC
cdr3_aa: CASSFRPEPYEQYF

v_call: TRBV19
j_call: TRBJ1-5
d_call: .
clone_size: .
cdr3_nt: TGTGCCAGTAGTATAAGTCCCACAGGCCTCCAGCATTTT
cdr3_aa: CASSISPTGLQHF

v_call: TRBV27
j_call: TRBJ1-6
d_call: TRBD1
clone_size: .
cdr3_nt: TGTGCCAGCAGTTACACAGGGGTGAGTAATTCACCCCTCCACTTT
cdr3_aa: CASSYTGVSNSPLHF

v_call: TRBV5-1
j_call: TRBJ1-6
d_call: TRBD1
clone_size: .
cdr3_nt: TGCGCCAGCAGCTTGACTTTGGACAGGCGGTATAATTCACCCCTCCACTTT
cdr3_aa: CASSLTLDRRYNSPLHF

v_call: TRBV19
j_call: TRBJ1-5
d_call: TRBD1
clone_size: .
cdr3_nt: TGTGCCAGTAGTATTCTGCAGGGGGTAAATCAGCCCCAGCATTTT
cdr3_aa: CASSILQGVNQPQHF

v_call: TRBV12-3/TRBV12-4
j_call: TRBJ1-5
d_call: .
clone_size: .
cdr3_nt: TGTGCCAGCAGTTTAGCTCTGCAGCCCCAGCATTTT
cdr3_aa: CASSLALQPQHF

v_call: TRBV2
j_call: TRBJ2-7
d_call: TRBD1
clone_size: .
cdr3_nt: TGTGCCAGCAGCAGGACAGGGGGAACCTACGAGCAGTACTTC
cdr3_aa: CASSRTGGTYEQYF

v_call: TRBV5-6
j_call: TRBJ2-1
d_call: TRBD2
clone_size: .
cdr3_nt: TGTGCCAGCAGCTATCTAGGCGGGGGGGCCTATGAGCAGTTCTTC
cdr3_aa: CASSYLGGGAYEQFF

v_call: TRBV4-1
j_call: TRBJ2-7
d_call: .
clone_size: .
cdr3_nt: TGCGCCAGCAGCCAAGCTAGCGATTACGAGCAGTACTTC
cdr3_aa: CASSQASDYEQYF

v_call: TRBV3-1/TRBV3-2
j_call: TRBJ2-2
d_call: TRBD2
clone_size: .
cdr3_nt: TGTGCCAGCAGCCAGGCCGGCGGGAGAGGAACCGGGGAGCTGTTTTTT
cdr3_aa: CASSQAGGRGTGELFF

v_call: TRBV6-6
j_call: TRBJ2-3
d_call: TRBD1
clone_size: .
cdr3_nt: TGTGCCAGCAGTTACACTGACAGGGCCCAGTATTTT
cdr3_aa: CASSYTDRAQYF

v_call: TRBV20-1
j_call: TRBJ2-1
d_call: .
clone_size: .
cdr3_nt: TGCAGTGCTAGTTCGGGAGCCCCCTACAATGAGCAGTTCTTC
cdr3_aa: CSASSGAPYNEQFF

v_call: TRBV6-5
j_call: TRBJ2-1
d_call: .
clone_size: .
cdr3_nt: TGTGCCAGCACCTCGACTAGCAATGAGCAGTTCTTC
cdr3_aa: CASTSTSNEQFF

v_call: TRBV19
j_call: TRBJ1-1
d_call: TRBD1
clone_size: .
cdr3_nt: TGTGCCAGTAGTAGGGGACAGGGTTTAGGGGACACTGAAGCTTTCTTT
cdr3_aa: CASSRGQGLGDTEAFF

v_call: TRBV19
j_call: TRBJ1-5
d_call: .
clone_size: .
cdr3_nt: TGTGCCAGTAGGATCGGGGGTCCCTTCAATCAGCCCCAGCATTTT
cdr3_aa: CASRIGGPFNQPQHF

v_call: TRBV2
j_call: TRBJ1-3
d_call: .
clone_size: .
cdr3_nt: TGTGCCAGCAGTTTACAGTCTTACTCTGGAAACACCATATATTTT
cdr3_aa: CASSLQSYSGNTIYF

v_call: TRBV7-2
j_call: TRBJ2-1
d_call: .
clone_size: .
cdr3_nt: TGTGCCAGCAGCTACATAGCGACCTCCTACAATGAGCAGTTCTTC
cdr3_aa: CASSYIATSYNEQFF

v_call: TRBV24-1
j_call: TRBJ2-2
d_call: TRBD1
clone_size: .
cdr3_nt: TGTGCCACCAGCAGACAGGGGGCTACCGGGGAGCTGTTTTTT
cdr3_aa: CATSRQGATGELFF

v_call: TRBV7-8
j_call: TRBJ1-6
d_call: .
clone_size: .
cdr3_nt: TGTGCCAGCAGCTTAGGGCTGCCGGGGGATTCACCCCTCCACTTT
cdr3_aa: CASSLGLPGDSPLHF

v_call: TRBV6-2/TRBV6-3
j_call: TRBJ2-7
d_call: .
clone_size: .
cdr3_nt: TGTGCCAGCAGTTACCATCGGGTCGTTGGGACACCCTGGCAGTACTTC
cdr3_aa: CASSYHRVVGTPWQYF

v_call: TRBV7-2
j_call: TRBJ1-3
d_call: .
clone_size: once
cdr3_nt: TGTGCCAGCAGCTTAGGGCAGGGAAACACCATATATTTT
cdr3_aa: CASSLGQGNTIYF

v_call: TRBV3-1/TRBV3-2
j_call: TRBJ2-5
d_call: TRBD2
clone_size: .
cdr3_nt: TGTGCCAGCAGCCTTAGCGGGGGCGGAGAGACCCAGTACTTC
cdr3_aa: CASSLSGGGETQYF

v_call: TRBV5-1
j_call: TRBJ2-7
d_call: .
clone_size: .
cdr3_nt: TGCGCCAGCAGCTTGGGGACACTCTCCTACGAGCAGTACTTC
cdr3_aa: CASSLGTLSYEQYF

v_call: TRBV9
j_call: TRBJ2-1
d_call: TRBD2
clone_size: .
cdr3_nt: TGTGCCAGCAGCGTAGGGAAGGCGGGAGGTGGTGAGCAGTTCTTC
cdr3_aa: CASSVGKAGGGEQFF

v_call: TRBV4-1
j_call: TRBJ2-1
d_call: .
clone_size: .
cdr3_nt: TGCGCCAGCAGCCAATCCTCCCAGGGCCCCTACAATGAGCAGTTCTTC
cdr3_aa: CASSQSSQGPYNEQFF

v_call: TRBV18
j_call: TRBJ2-2
d_call: .
clone_size: .
cdr3_nt: TGTGCCAGCTCAAGCGGGACAAAAGCGAACACCGGGGAGCTGTTTTTT
cdr3_aa: CASSSGTKANTGELFF

v_call: TRBV6-5
j_call: TRBJ1-6
d_call: .
clone_size: .
cdr3_nt: TGTGCCAGCAGTTCCTTTTCGGGGGGTAATTCACCCCTCCACTTT
cdr3_aa: CASSSFSGGNSPLHF

v_call: TRBV15
j_call: TRBJ1-2
d_call: .
clone_size: .
cdr3_nt: TGTGCCACCAGCAGATCGACAGATGGCTACACCTTC
cdr3_aa: CATSRSTDGYTF

v_call: TRBV2
j_call: TRBJ1-5
d_call: TRBD1
clone_size: .
cdr3_nt: TGTGCCAGCAGGGAAATACAGGGGCAGCCCCAGCATTTT
cdr3_aa: CASREIQGQPQHF

v_call: TRBV5-1
j_call: TRBJ1-6
d_call: .
clone_size: few
cdr3_nt: TGCGCCAGCAGCTTGGGGAGCTCCTATAATTCACCCCTCCACTTT
cdr3_aa: CASSLGSSYNSPLHF

v_call: TRBV21-1
j_call: TRBJ1-5
d_call: .
clone_size: .
cdr3_nt: TGTGCCAGCAGCAAAGGGCCTATTACAGGAAATCAGCCCCAGCATTTT
cdr3_aa: CASSKGPITGNQPQHF

v_call: TRBV19
j_call: TRBJ1-2
d_call: .
clone_size: .
cdr3_nt: TGTGCCAGTAGTATTTCATCCCAGGGAAAAGTGATTGGCTACACCTTC
cdr3_aa: CASSISSQGKVIGYTF

v_call: TRBV18
j_call: TRBJ1-4
d_call: .
clone_size: .
cdr3_nt: TGTGCCAGCTCACCAACCGAACAAGCAACTAATGAAAAACTGTTTTTT
cdr3_aa: CASSPTEQATNEKLFF

v_call: TRBV4-1
j_call: TRBJ2-1
d_call: TRBD2
clone_size: few
cdr3_nt: TGCGCCAGCCGCGCTATCGGGACTAGGGTGTCCAATGAGCAGTTCTTC
cdr3_aa: CASRAIGTRVSNEQFF

v_call: TRBV6-1
j_call: TRBJ2-3
d_call: TRBD1
clone_size: .
cdr3_nt: TGTGCCAGCAGTGACGGGACAGCGGATACGCAGTATTTT
cdr3_aa: CASSDGTADTQYF

v_call: TRBV10-2
j_call: TRBJ1-2
d_call: TRBD1
clone_size: .
cdr3_nt: TGCGCCAGCAGACCCGACAGGGGGCAGAGTGGCTACACCTTC
cdr3_aa: CASRPDRGQSGYTF

v_call: TRBV29-1
j_call: TRBJ1-2
d_call: .
clone_size: .
cdr3_nt: TGCAGCGTTGAAGGGATCCGAGGGGGAGGCTACACCTTC
cdr3_aa: CSVEGIRGGGYTF

v_call: TRBV6-6
j_call: TRBJ2-5
d_call: TRBD1
clone_size: .
cdr3_nt: TGTGCCAGCAGTTACAGGGGGCAGGGAGAGACCCAGTACTTC
cdr3_aa: CASSYRGQGETQYF

v_call: TRBV15
j_call: TRBJ1-2
d_call: TRBD1
clone_size: .
cdr3_nt: TGTGCCACCAGCAGGACGAGACAGGGTAAAGTCGGCTACACCTTC
cdr3_aa: CATSRTRQGKVGYTF

v_call: TRBV6-2/TRBV6-3
j_call: TRBJ2-1
d_call: TRBD2
clone_size: .
cdr3_nt: TGTGCCAGCAGTCACGCTAGCGGGGGAGAGGGTGAGCAGTTCTTC
cdr3_aa: CASSHASGGEGEQFF

v_call: TRBV30
j_call: TRBJ2-5
d_call: TRBD2
clone_size: .
cdr3_nt: TGTGCCTGGAGTCCCCACGCTCGGGGGGCCCAGTACTTC
cdr3_aa: CAWSPHARGAQYF

v_call: TRBV4-3
j_call: TRBJ1-6
d_call: .
clone_size: once
cdr3_nt: TGCGCCAGCAGCCAAGATCCGGACAGCTCCTATAATTCACCCCTCCACTTT
cdr3_aa: CASSQDPDSSYNSPLHF

v_call: TRBV19
j_call: TRBJ1-2
d_call: TRBD1
clone_size: .
cdr3_nt: TGTGCCAGTAGTAAGACAGGGCCAGGTACACAGTACTATGGCTACACCTTC
cdr3_aa: CASSKTGPGTQYYGYTF

v_call: TRBV27
j_call: TRBJ1-6
d_call: .
clone_size: once
cdr3_nt: TGTGCCAGCAGTTTAAACAGTAATAATTCACCCCTCCACTTT
cdr3_aa: CASSLNSNNSPLHF

v_call: TRBV6-5
j_call: TRBJ1-5
d_call: TRBD1
clone_size: once
cdr3_nt: TGTGCCAGCAGCGGGACAGGACAACATCAGCCCCAGCATTTT
cdr3_aa: CASSGTGQHQPQHF

v_call: TRBV12-5
j_call: TRBJ1-1
d_call: .
clone_size: .
cdr3_nt: TGTGCTAGTGGTCTACAGGTAGGCGGCACTGAAGCTTTCTTT
cdr3_aa: CASGLQVGGTEAFF

v_call: TRBV11-2
j_call: TRBJ2-7
d_call: .
clone_size: .
cdr3_nt: TGTGCCAGCAGCTTAGATTTGGGGGCTTACGAGCAGTACTTC
cdr3_aa: CASSLDLGAYEQYF

v_call: TRBV18
j_call: TRBJ2-6
d_call: TRBD2
clone_size: once
cdr3_nt: TGTGCCAGCTCACCAAGGTTGGTAGCGGGAGGGGCTGGGGCCAACGTCCTGACTTTC
cdr3_aa: CASSPRLVAGGAGANVLTF

v_call: TRBV6-1
j_call: TRBJ2-7
d_call: .
clone_size: .
cdr3_nt: TGTGCCAGCAGTGAAGCAGGACAGTCCTACGAGCAGTACTTC
cdr3_aa: CASSEAGQSYEQYF

v_call: TRBV6-5
j_call: TRBJ1-1
d_call: .
clone_size: .
cdr3_nt: TGTGCCAGCAGTAGGGGACACACGAACACTGAAGCTTTCTTT
cdr3_aa: CASSRGHTNTEAFF

v_call: TRBV5-6
j_call: TRBJ2-7
d_call: TRBD2
clone_size: .
cdr3_nt: TGTGCCAGCAGCTTGTACCTAGCGGGACCCTCCTACGAGCAGTACTTC
cdr3_aa: CASSLYLAGPSYEQYF

v_call: TRBV4-1
j_call: TRBJ2-7
d_call: TRBD1
clone_size: .
cdr3_nt: TGCGCCAGCAGCCACCGTGGACAGGTACCTTCCTACGAGCAGTACTTC
cdr3_aa: CASSHRGQVPSYEQYF